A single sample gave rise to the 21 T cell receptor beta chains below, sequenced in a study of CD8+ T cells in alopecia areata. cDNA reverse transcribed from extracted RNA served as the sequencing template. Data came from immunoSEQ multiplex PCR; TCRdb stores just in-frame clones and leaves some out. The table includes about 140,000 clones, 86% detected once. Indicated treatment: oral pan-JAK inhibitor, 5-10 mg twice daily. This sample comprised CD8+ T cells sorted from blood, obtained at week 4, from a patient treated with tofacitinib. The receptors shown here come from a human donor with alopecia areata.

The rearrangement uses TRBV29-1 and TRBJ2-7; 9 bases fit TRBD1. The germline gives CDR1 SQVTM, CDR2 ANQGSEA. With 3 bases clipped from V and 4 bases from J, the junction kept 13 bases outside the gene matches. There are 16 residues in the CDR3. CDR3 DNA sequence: TGCAGCGTTGAGTTGACGAGGACAGGGGCGACTTACGAGCAGTACTTC. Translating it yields CSVELTRTGATYEQYF.

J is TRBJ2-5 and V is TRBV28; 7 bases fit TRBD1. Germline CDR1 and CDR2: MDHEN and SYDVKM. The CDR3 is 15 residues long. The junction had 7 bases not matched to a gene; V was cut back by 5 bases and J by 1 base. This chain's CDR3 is CASSETGTFQETQYF. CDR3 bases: TGTGCCAGCAGTGAGACAGGGACCTTCCAAGAGACCCAGTACTTC.

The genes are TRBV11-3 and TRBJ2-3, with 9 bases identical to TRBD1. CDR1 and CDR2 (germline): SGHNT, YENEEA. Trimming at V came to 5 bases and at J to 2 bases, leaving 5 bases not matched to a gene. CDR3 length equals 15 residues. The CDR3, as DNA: TGTGCCAGCAGCACTCGGGACAGGGACACAGATACGCAGTATTTT. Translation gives CASSTRDRDTDTQYF.

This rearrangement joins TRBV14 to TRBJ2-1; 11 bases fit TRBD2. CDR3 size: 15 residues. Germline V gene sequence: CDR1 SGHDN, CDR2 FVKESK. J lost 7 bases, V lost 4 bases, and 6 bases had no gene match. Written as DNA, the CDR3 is TGTGCCAGCAGCCTACTAGCGGGAGCGGGTAATGAGCAGTTCTTC. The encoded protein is CASSLLAGAGNEQFF.

The DNA of the CDR3 is TGTGCCATCAGTGAAATGACAGGGGTTACCGGGGAGCTGTTTTTT. It yields the protein CAISEMTGVTGELFF. This chain joins TRBV10-3 and TRBJ2-2, with 8 bases identical to TRBD1. CDR3 length: 15 amino acids. V lost 3 bases to trimming and J lost 5 bases; unmatched junction nucleotides: 5. Germline V gene lookup returns CDR1 ENHRY and CDR2 SYGVKD.

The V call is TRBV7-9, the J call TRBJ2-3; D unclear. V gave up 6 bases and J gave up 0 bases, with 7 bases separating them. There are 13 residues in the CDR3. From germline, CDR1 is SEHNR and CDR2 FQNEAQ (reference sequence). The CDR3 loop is CASSSSSTDTQYF. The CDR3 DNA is TGTGCCAGCAGTTCGTCTAGCACAGATACGCAGTATTTT.

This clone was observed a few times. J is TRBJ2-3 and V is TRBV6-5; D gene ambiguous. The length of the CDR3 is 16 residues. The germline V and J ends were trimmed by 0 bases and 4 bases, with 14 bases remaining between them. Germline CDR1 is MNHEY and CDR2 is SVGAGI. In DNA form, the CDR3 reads TGTGCCAGCAGTTACTCAAACCTTCTAGTGGCAGATACGCAGTATTTT. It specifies CASSYSNLLVADTQYF.

The CDR3 protein is CASSQENRGTYEQYF. The CDR3, as DNA: TGCGCCAGCAGCCAAGAGAACAGGGGGACTTACGAGCAGTACTTC. This rearrangement joins TRBV4-1 to TRBJ2-5; 8 bases align to TRBD1. The end of the DNA aligns better with TRBJ2-7, so the J call may be wrong. The CDR3 covers 15 residues. CDR1 is MGHRA, CDR2 YSYEKL, per germline.

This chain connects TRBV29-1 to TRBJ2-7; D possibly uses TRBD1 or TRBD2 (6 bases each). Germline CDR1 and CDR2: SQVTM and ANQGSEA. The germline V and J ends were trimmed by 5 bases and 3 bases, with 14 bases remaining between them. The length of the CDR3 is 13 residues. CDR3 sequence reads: CSVLLGGSYEQYF. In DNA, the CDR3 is TGCAGCGTTCTCCTCGGGGGCAGCTACGAGCAGTACTTC.

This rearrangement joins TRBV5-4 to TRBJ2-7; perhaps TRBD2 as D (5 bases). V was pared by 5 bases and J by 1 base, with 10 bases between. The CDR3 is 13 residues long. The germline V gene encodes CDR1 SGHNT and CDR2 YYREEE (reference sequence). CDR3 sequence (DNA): TGTGCCAGCAGGCCGGGAAGTTCCTACGAGCAGTACTTC. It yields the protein CASRPGSSYEQYF.

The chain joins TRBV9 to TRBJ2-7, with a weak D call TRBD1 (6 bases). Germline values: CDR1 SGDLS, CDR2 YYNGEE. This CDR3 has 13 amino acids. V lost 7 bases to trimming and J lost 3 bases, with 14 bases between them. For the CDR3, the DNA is TGTGCCAGCGGGGACACCTCCGACTACGAGCAGTACTTC. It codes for CASGDTSDYEQYF.

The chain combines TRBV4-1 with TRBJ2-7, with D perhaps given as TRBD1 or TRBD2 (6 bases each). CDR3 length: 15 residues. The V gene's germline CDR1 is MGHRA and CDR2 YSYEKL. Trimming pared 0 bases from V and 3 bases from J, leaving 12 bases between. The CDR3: CASSQEGGSLYEQYF. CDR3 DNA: TGCGCCAGCAGCCAAGAAGGGGGGAGTCTCTACGAGCAGTACTTC.

As DNA, the CDR3 is TGTGCCAGCAGCTTGTCTAGCGGGAGGGATAGTACAGATACGCAGTATTTT. Its translation: CASSLSSGRDSTDTQYF. The chain recombines TRBV5-4 with TRBJ2-3; 12 nucleotides line up with TRBD2. V shed 1 base and J 3 bases; nucleotides not matched to a gene: 6. Germline values: CDR1 SGHNT, CDR2 YYREEE (reference sequence). The CDR3 is 17 residues long.

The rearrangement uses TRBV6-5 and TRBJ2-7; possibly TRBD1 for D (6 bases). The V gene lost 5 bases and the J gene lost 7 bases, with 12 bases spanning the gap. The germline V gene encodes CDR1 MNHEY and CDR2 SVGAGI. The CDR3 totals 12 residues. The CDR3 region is CASSTYRAEQYF. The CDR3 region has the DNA TGTGCCAGCAGTACTTACAGGGCTGAGCAGTACTTC.

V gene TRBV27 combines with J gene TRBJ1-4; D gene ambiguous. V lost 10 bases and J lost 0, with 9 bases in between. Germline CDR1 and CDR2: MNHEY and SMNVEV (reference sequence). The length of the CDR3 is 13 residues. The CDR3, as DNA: TGTGCCACCCTAAGTGCAACTAATGAAAAACTGTTTTTT. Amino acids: CATLSATNEKLFF.

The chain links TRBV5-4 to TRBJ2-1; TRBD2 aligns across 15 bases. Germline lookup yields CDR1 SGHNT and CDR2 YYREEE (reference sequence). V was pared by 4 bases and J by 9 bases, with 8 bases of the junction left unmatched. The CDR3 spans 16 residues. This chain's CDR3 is CASSREGLAGGGEQFF. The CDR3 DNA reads TGTGCCAGCAGCCGGGAGGGACTAGCGGGAGGTGGTGAGCAGTTCTTC.

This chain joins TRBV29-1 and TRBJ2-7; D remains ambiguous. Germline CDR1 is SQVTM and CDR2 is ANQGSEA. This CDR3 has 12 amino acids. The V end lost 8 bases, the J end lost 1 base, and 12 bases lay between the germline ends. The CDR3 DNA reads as TGCAGCTGTTCGACGGATTCCTACGAGCAGTACTTC. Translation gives CSCSTDSYEQYF.

The CDR3 region has the DNA TGCGCCAGCAGCCAAGTTATCCAGATGAGCTCTGGAAACACCATATATTTT. Translation gives CASSQVIQMSSGNTIYF. The gene calls are TRBV4-1 and TRBJ1-3; D call uncertain. This CDR3 is built from 17 residues. V lost 1 base and J lost 0, with 13 bases in between. CDR1 and CDR2 from the germline V gene are MGHRA and YSYEKL.

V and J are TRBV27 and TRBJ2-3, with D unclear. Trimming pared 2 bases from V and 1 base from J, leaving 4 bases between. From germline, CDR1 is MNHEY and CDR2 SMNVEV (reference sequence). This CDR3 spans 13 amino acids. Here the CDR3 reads CASSLRRTDTQYF. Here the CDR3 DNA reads TGTGCCAGCAGTTTAAGACGCACAGATACGCAGTATTTT.

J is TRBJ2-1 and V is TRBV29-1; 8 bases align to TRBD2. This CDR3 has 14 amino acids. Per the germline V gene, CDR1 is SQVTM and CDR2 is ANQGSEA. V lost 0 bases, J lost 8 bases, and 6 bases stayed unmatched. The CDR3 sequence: CSVEDSGRAYEQFF. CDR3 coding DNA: TGCAGCGTTGAAGATTCCGGGAGGGCCTATGAGCAGTTCTTC.

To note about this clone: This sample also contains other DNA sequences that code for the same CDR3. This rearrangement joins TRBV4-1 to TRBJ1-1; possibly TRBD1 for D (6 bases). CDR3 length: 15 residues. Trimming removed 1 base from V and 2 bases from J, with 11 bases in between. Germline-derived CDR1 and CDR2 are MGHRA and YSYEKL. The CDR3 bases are TGCGCCAGCAGCCAAGCGGGACACTCAAACACTGAAGCTTTCTTT. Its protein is CASSQAGHSNTEAFF.